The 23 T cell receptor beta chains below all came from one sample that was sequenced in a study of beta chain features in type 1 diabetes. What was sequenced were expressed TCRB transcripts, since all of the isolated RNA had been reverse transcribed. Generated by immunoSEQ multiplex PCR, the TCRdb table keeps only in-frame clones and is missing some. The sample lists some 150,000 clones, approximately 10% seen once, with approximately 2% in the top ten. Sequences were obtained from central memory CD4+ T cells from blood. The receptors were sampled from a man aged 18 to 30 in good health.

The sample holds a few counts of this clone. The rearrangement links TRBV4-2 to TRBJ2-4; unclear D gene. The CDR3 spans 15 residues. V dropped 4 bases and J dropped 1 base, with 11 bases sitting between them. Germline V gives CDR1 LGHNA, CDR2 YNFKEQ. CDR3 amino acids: CASSPGDGAKNIQYF. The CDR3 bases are TGTGCCAGCAGCCCCGGAGACGGGGCCAAAAACATTCAGTACTTC.

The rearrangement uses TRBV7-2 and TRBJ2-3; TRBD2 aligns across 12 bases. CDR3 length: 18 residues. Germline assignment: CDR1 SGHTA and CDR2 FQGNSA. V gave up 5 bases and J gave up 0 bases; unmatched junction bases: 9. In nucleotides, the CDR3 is TGTGCCAGCAGCCGTGGACTAGCGGGATTCTCTAGCACAGATACGCAGTATTTT. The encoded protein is CASSRGLAGFSSTDTQYF.

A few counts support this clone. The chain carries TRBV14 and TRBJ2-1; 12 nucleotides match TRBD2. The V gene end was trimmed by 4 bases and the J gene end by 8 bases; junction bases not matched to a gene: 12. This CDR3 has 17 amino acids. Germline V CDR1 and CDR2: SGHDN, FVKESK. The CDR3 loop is CASSRLTSGRERDEQFF. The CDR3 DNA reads TGTGCCAGCAGCCGATTGACTAGCGGGAGAGAACGGGATGAGCAGTTCTTC.

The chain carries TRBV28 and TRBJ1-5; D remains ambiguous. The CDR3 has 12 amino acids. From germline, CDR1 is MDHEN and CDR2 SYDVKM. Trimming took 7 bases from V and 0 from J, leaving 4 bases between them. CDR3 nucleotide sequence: TGTGCCAGCACTGTTAGCAATCAGCCCCAGCATTTT. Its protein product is CASTVSNQPQHF.

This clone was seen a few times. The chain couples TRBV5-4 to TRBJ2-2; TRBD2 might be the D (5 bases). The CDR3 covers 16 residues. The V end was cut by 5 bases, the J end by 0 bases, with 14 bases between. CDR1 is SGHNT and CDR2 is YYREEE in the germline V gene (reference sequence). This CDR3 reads CASRSRKGANTGELFF. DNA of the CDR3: TGTGCCAGCAGATCCCGTAAGGGAGCGAACACCGGGGAGCTGTTTTTT.

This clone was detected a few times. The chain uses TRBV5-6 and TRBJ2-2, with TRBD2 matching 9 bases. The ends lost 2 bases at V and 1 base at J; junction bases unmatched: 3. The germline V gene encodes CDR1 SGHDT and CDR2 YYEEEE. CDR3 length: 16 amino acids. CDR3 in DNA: TGTGCCAGCAGCTTTGCTAGCGGGGTGAACACCGGGGAGCTGTTTTTT. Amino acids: CASSFASGVNTGELFF.

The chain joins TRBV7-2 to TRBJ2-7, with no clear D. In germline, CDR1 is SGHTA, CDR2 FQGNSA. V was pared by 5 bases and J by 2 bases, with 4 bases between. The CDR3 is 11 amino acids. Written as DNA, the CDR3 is TGTGCCAGCAGCCCCGCCTACGAGCAGTACTTC. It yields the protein CASSPAYEQYF.

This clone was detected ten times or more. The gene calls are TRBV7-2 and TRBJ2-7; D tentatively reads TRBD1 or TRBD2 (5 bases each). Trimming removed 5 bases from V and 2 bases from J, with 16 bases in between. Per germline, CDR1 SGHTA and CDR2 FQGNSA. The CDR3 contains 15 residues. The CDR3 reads CASSPGTAPTYEQYF. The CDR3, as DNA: TGTGCCAGCAGCCCCGGGACCGCCCCGACCTACGAGCAGTACTTC. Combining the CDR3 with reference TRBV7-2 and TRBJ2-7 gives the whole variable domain GAGVSQSPSNKVTEKGKDVELRCDPISGHTALYWYRQSLGQGLEFLIYFQGNSAPDKSGLPSDRFSAERTGGSVSTLTIQRTQQEDSAVYLCASSPGTAPTYEQYFGPGTRLTVT.

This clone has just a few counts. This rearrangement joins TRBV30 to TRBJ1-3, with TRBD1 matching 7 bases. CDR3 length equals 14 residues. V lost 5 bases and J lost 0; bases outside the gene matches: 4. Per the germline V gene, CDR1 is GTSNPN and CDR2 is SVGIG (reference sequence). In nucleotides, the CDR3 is TGTGCCTGGGGGACAGCGAGCTCTGGAAACACCATATATTTT. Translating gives CAWGTASSGNTIYF.

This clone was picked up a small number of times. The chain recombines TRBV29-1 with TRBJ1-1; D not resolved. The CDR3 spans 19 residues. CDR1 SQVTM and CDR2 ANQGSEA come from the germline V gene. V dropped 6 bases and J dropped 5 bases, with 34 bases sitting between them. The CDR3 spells CSVTLLAHAYSRSSTEAFF. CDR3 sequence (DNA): TGCAGCGTGACTCTTCTCGCCCATGCCTACAGTCGATCAAGTACTGAAGCTTTCTTT. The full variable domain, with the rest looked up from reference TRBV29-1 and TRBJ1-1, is SAVISQKPSRDICQRGTSLTIQCQVDSQVTMMFWYRQQPGQSLTLIATANQGSEATYESGFVIDKFPISRPNLTFSTLTVSNMSPEDSSIYLCSVTLLAHAYSRSSTEAFFGQGTRLTVV.

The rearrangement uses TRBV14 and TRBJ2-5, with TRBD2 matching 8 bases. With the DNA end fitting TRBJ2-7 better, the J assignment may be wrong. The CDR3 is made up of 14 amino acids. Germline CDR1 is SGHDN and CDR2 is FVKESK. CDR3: CASSRASGRYEQYF. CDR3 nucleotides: TGTGCCAGCAGCCGGGCTAGCGGGCGCTACGAGCAGTACTTC.

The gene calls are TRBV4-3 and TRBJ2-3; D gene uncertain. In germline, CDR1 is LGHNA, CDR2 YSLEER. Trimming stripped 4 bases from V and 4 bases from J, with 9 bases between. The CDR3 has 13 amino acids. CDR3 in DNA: TGCGCCAGCAGCCGCCAGATGGCAGATACGCAGTATTTT. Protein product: CASSRQMADTQYF.

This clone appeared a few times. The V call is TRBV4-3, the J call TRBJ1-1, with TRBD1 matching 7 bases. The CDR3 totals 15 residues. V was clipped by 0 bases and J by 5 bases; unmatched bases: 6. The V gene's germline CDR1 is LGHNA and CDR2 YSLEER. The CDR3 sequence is CASSQEIGRGTEAFF. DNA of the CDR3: TGCGCCAGCAGCCAAGAAATCGGCAGGGGGACTGAAGCTTTCTTT.

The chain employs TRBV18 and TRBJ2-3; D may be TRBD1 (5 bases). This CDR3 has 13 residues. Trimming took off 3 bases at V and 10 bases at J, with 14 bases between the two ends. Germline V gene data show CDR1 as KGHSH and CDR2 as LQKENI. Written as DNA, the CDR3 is TGTGCCAGCTCACCCTCGGACAAATTGGCGCAGTATTTT. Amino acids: CASSPSDKLAQYF.

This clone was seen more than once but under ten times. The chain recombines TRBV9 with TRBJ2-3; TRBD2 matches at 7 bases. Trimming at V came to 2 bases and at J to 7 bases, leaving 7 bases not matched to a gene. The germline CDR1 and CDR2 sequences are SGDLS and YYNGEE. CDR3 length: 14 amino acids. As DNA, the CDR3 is TGTGCCAGCAGCGTCGAGGGAGGGCCAAATACGCAGTATTTT. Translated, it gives CASSVEGGPNTQYF.

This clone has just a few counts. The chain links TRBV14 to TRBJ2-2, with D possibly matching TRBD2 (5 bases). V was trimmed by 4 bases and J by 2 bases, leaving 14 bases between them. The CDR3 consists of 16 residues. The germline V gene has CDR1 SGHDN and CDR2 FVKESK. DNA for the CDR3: TGTGCCAGCAGCCCGGTCGGACTGGCTAACACCGGGGAGCTGTTTTTT. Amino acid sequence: CASSPVGLANTGELFF.

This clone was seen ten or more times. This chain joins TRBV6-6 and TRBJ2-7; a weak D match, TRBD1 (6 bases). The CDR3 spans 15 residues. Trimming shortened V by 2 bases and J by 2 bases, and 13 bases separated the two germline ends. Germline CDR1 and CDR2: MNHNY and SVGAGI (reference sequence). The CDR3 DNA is TGTGCCAGCAGTTACGCTCGGGACATTACCTACGAGCAGTACTTC. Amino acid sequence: CASSYARDITYEQYF.

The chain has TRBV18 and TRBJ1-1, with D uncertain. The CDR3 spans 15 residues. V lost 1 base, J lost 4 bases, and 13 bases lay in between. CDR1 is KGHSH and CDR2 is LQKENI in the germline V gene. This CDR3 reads CASSPRREGSTEAFF. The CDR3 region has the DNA TGTGCCAGCTCACCACGGAGGGAAGGAAGCACTGAAGCTTTCTTT.

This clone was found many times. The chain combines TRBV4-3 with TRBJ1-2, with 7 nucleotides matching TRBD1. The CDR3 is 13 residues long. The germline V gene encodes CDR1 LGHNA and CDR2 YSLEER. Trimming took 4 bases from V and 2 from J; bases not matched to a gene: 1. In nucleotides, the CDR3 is TGCGCCAGCAGCCTACAGGGGAACTATGGCTACACCTTC. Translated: CASSLQGNYGYTF.

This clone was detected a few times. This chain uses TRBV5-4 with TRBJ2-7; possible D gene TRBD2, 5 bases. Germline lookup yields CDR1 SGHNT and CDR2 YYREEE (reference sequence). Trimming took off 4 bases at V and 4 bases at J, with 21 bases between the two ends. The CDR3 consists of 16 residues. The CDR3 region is CASSRRTPGLRYEQYF. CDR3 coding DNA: TGTGCCAGCAGCCGTCGCACGCCGGGATTGCGGTACGAGCAGTACTTC. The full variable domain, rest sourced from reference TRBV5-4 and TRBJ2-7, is ETGVTQSPTHLIKTRGQQVTLRCSSQSGHNTVSWYQQALGQGPQFIFQYYREEENGRGNFPPRFSGLQFPNYSSELNVNALELDDSALYLCASSRRTPGLRYEQYFGPGTRLTVT.

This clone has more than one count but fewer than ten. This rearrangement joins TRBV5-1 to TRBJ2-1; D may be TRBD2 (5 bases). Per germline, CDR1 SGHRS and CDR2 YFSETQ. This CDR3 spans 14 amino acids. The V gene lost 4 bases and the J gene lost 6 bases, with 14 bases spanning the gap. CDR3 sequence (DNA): TGCGCCAGCAGCCTTTCTCTAGCTGGCAATGAGCAGTTCTTC. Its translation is CASSLSLAGNEQFF.

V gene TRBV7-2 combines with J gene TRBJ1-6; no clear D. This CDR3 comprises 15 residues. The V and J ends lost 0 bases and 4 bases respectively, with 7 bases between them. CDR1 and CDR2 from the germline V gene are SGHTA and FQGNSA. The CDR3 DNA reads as TGTGCCAGCAGCTTAGCCTCGGGGTATAATTCACCCCTCCACTTT. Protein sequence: CASSLASGYNSPLHF.

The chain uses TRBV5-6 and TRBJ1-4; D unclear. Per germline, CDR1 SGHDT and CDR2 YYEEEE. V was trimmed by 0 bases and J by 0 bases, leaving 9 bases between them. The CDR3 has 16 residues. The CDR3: CASSLVVQTTNEKLFF. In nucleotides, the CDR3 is TGTGCCAGCAGCTTGGTGGTACAGACAACTAATGAAAAACTGTTTTTT.